This T cell receptor (beta chain) was captured by sequencing in a study of CD8+ T cells in alopecia areata. Study as a whole: It was 6 to 18 months of tofacitinib, and then there were 6 months off drug.

This CDR3 has 15 amino acids. With 7 bases removed from V and 4 bases from J, the gap between germline ends came to 16 bases. The germline CDR1 and CDR2 sequences are SNHLY and FYNNEI. As to this clone: Its antigen remains unidentified.

Study-level findings and limits: It was lesional scalp, especially alopecia totalis/universalis, that showed higher clonality than normal scalp.

As the sequencing template, cDNA was produced by extracting RNA and reverse transcribing it. The protocol was immunoSEQ multiplex PCR, while the TCRdb copy is restricted to in-frame clones and leaves out a portion. This sample carries 140,000 or so clones, approximately 49% of them seen once, and the ten largest clones take approximately 1%. The sequence was collected from a human donor with alopecia areata. The source material was CD4+ T cells sorted from blood, sampled at week 0. The V gene is TRBV2, the J gene TRBJ2-2; TRBD2 might be the D (6 bases). The CDR3 spells CASKATGDPTGELFF. The CDR3 DNA reads TGTGCCAGCAAGGCGACGGGAGACCCCACCGGGGAGCTGTTTTTT.